The rows below give T cell receptor beta chains drawn from one sample of a study of cytomegalovirus exposure and HLA in healthy donors. Some clones are missing from TCRdb's copy, which holds only in-frame ones; the method was immunoSEQ multiplex PCR. The sample yields about 95,000 clones, 81% seen once. The sample taken for sequencing was PBMCs. All receptors derive from an older woman in good health and CMV-seropositive. CDR3s include the opening cysteine and the closing phenylalanine or tryptophan. D genes are given only for firm matches. Clone size is stated in some rows and not others, as once, few, many or a class when expanded.

J gene: TRBJ2-1; D gene: TRBD2; clone size: -; V gene: TRBV7-9; CDR3 DNA: TGTGCCAGCGGCGGTAGGGCTAGCGGGGACAAATCCAATGAGCAGTTCTTC; CDR3 protein: CASGGRASGDKSNEQFF
J gene: TRBJ1-4; D gene: -; clone size: -; V gene: TRBV5-4; CDR3 DNA: TGTGCCAGCAGCTTGTCAGAGGGTGGTGAAAAACTGTTTTTT; CDR3 protein: CASSLSEGGEKLFF
J gene: TRBJ1-6; D gene: -; clone size: -; V gene: TRBV5-1; CDR3 DNA: TGCGCCAGCAGCTTGGTAGAGGGAACACCCCTCCACTTT; CDR3 protein: CASSLVEGTPLHF
J gene: TRBJ2-1; D gene: TRBD2; clone size: -; V gene: TRBV19; CDR3 DNA: TGTGCCAGTAGTAAGCCCCCCGGGACTAGCGGGAGGACCGATGAGCAGTTCTTC; CDR3 protein: CASSKPPGTSGRTDEQFF
J gene: TRBJ2-3; D gene: TRBD2; clone size: -; V gene: TRBV29-1; CDR3 DNA: TGCAGCGTTGAGAAGCGGGATCCAACAGATACGCAGTATTTT; CDR3 protein: CSVEKRDPTDTQYF
J gene: TRBJ2-3; D gene: -; clone size: -; V gene: TRBV4-1; CDR3 DNA: TGCGCCAGCAGCCACCAGGCCCGGGGGACTAGCACAGATACGCAGTATTTT; CDR3 protein: CASSHQARGTSTDTQYF
J gene: TRBJ2-7; D gene: TRBD2; clone size: -; V gene: TRBV7-6; CDR3 DNA: TGTGCCAGCAGCTTAAATAGCGGGACATATTACGAGCAGTACTTC; CDR3 protein: CASSLNSGTYYEQYF
J gene: TRBJ2-1; D gene: TRBD1; clone size: -; V gene: TRBV5-1; CDR3 DNA: TGCGCCAGCAGCTTTAGACAGGGCTTAAGTCTCTCCTACAATGAGCAGTTCTTC; CDR3 protein: CASSFRQGLSLSYNEQFF
J gene: TRBJ1-2; D gene: -; clone size: -; V gene: TRBV7-2; CDR3 DNA: TGTGCCAGCAGCCCCACGGGGGTCGGGGGCTACACCTTC; CDR3 protein: CASSPTGVGGYTF
J gene: TRBJ2-7; D gene: TRBD2; clone size: -; V gene: TRBV9; CDR3 DNA: TGTGCCAGCAGCGTTAGCGGGGACCCCTACGAGCAGTACTTC; CDR3 protein: CASSVSGDPYEQYF
J gene: TRBJ1-1; D gene: -; clone size: -; V gene: TRBV5-4; CDR3 DNA: TGTGCCAGCAGCCGGTCAGGAGCGGTGAACACTGAAGCTTTCTTT; CDR3 protein: CASSRSGAVNTEAFF
J gene: TRBJ2-4; D gene: TRBD1; clone size: -; V gene: TRBV18; CDR3 DNA: TGTGCCAGCTCACTCGGACAGGGGGCTATCAAAAACATTCAGTACTTC; CDR3 protein: CASSLGQGAIKNIQYF
J gene: TRBJ2-3; D gene: TRBD2; clone size: -; V gene: TRBV7-2; CDR3 DNA: TGTGCCAGCAGCTCCCCTAAGGGAGCGGGAGAAGGGCCGGGAGATACGCAGTATTTT; CDR3 protein: CASSSPKGAGEGPGDTQYF
J gene: TRBJ1-5; D gene: -; clone size: -; V gene: TRBV19; CDR3 DNA: TGTGCCAGTAGCTCCAGAACAGACAGAGATCAGCCCCAGCATTTT; CDR3 protein: CASSSRTDRDQPQHF
J gene: TRBJ2-7; D gene: TRBD1; clone size: -; V gene: TRBV4-3; CDR3 DNA: TGCGCCAGCAGCCCGGGACAGGGAGACTACGAGCAGTACTTC; CDR3 protein: CASSPGQGDYEQYF
J gene: TRBJ1-3; D gene: -; clone size: -; V gene: TRBV19; CDR3 DNA: TGTGCCAGTAGTGAACAGGGCTCTGGAAACACCATATATTTT; CDR3 protein: CASSEQGSGNTIYF
J gene: TRBJ1-3; D gene: -; clone size: -; V gene: TRBV7-3; CDR3 DNA: TGTGCCAGCAGCCCTGCGGGGGGTAACTCTGGAAACACCATATATTTT; CDR3 protein: CASSPAGGNSGNTIYF
J gene: TRBJ2-7; D gene: -; clone size: -; V gene: TRBV5-1; CDR3 DNA: TGCGCCAGCAGCTTAGGCGGGACCCCCTACGAGCAGTACTTC; CDR3 protein: CASSLGGTPYEQYF
J gene: TRBJ1-1; D gene: -; clone size: -; V gene: TRBV19; CDR3 DNA: TGTGCCAGTAGTATTAGGGGTGTGGGCACTGAAGCTTTCTTT; CDR3 protein: CASSIRGVGTEAFF
J gene: TRBJ2-7; D gene: TRBD2; clone size: -; V gene: TRBV28; CDR3 DNA: TGTGCCACCCGGCCCCCGAGCGGGAGGCAGGACGAGCAGTACTTC; CDR3 protein: CATRPPSGRQDEQYF
J gene: TRBJ1-5; D gene: -; clone size: -; V gene: TRBV7-9; CDR3 DNA: TGTGCCAGCAGCGCTATACAGGGCGGCAATCAGCCCCAGCATTTT; CDR3 protein: CASSAIQGGNQPQHF
J gene: TRBJ1-5; D gene: -; clone size: -; V gene: TRBV15; CDR3 DNA: TGTGCCACCAGCAGCGGTCTAATTGGCAATCAGCCCCAGCATTTT; CDR3 protein: CATSSGLIGNQPQHF
J gene: TRBJ2-5; D gene: TRBD2; clone size: once; V gene: TRBV7-9; CDR3 DNA: TGTGCCAGCAGCTCCGGACTAGCGGGAGGTCCAGAGACCCAGTACTTC; CDR3 protein: CASSSGLAGGPETQYF
J gene: TRBJ1-4; D gene: TRBD1; clone size: -; V gene: TRBV6-5; CDR3 DNA: TGTGCCAGCAGGCGACGACAGGGGAGCAAACTGTTTTTT; CDR3 protein: CASRRRQGSKLFF
J gene: TRBJ2-5; D gene: -; clone size: -; V gene: TRBV7-3; CDR3 DNA: TGTGCCAGCAGCTTACTAGGCGCAGAGACCCAGTACTTC; CDR3 protein: CASSLLGAETQYF
J gene: TRBJ2-7; D gene: -; clone size: -; V gene: TRBV20-1; CDR3 DNA: TGCAGTGCCCCGGGGAGTAACGAGCAGTACTTC; CDR3 protein: CSAPGSNEQYF
J gene: TRBJ2-3; D gene: -; clone size: -; V gene: TRBV6-5; CDR3 DNA: TGTGCCAGCAGTTACACACCGGGGACTGCAACAGATACGCAGTATTTT; CDR3 protein: CASSYTPGTATDTQYF
J gene: TRBJ1-2; D gene: TRBD1; clone size: -; V gene: TRBV5-1; CDR3 DNA: TGCGCCAGCCGGAAAGAACAGGGGAGATATGGCTACACCTTC; CDR3 protein: CASRKEQGRYGYTF
J gene: TRBJ1-5; D gene: -; clone size: -; V gene: TRBV7-9; CDR3 DNA: TGTGCCAGCTCCGGAGGGGGGGGCGGTTATCAGCCCCAGCATTTT; CDR3 protein: CASSGGGGGYQPQHF
J gene: TRBJ2-5; D gene: -; clone size: -; V gene: TRBV30; CDR3 DNA: TGTGCCTGGAGTCGGCAGGGCGAGACCCAGTACTTC; CDR3 protein: CAWSRQGETQYF
J gene: TRBJ2-7; D gene: TRBD2; clone size: -; V gene: TRBV5-1; CDR3 DNA: TGCGCCAGCAGTTCCCTACCGGGACTAGCGGGGGGTCGCCCTAGGGAGCAGTACTTC; CDR3 protein: CASSSLPGLAGGRPREQYF
J gene: TRBJ2-5; D gene: TRBD2; clone size: -; V gene: TRBV6-4; CDR3 DNA: TGTGCCAGCAGTTCACTAGCGGGGGGTACCAAAGAGACCCAGTACTTC; CDR3 protein: CASSSLAGGTKETQYF
J gene: TRBJ1-2; D gene: -; clone size: -; V gene: TRBV18; CDR3 DNA: TGTGCCAGCTCACCTTCGGAGGCTAACTATGGCTACACCTTC; CDR3 protein: CASSPSEANYGYTF
J gene: TRBJ2-7; D gene: -; clone size: -; V gene: TRBV11-2; CDR3 DNA: TGTGCCAGCAGCGCGGCGGGGCCAGGACCTGGGGAGCAGTACTTC; CDR3 protein: CASSAAGPGPGEQYF
J gene: TRBJ2-1; D gene: TRBD2; clone size: -; V gene: TRBV29-1; CDR3 DNA: TGCAGCGTCAGACTAGCGGGAGGTAGCAGGTTCTTC; CDR3 protein: CSVRLAGGSRFF
J gene: TRBJ1-1; D gene: -; clone size: -; V gene: TRBV2; CDR3 DNA: TGTGCCAGCAGGATGGGCAGAAACGCTTTCTTT; CDR3 protein: CASRMGRNAFF
J gene: TRBJ2-3; D gene: -; clone size: -; V gene: TRBV5-1; CDR3 DNA: TGCGCCAGCAGCTTCTTAGCGGACACAGATACGCAGTATTTT; CDR3 protein: CASSFLADTDTQYF
J gene: TRBJ2-2; D gene: TRBD1; clone size: -; V gene: TRBV7-2; CDR3 DNA: TGTGCCAGCAGCTTAGGACAGGGTATAAGGGAGCTGTTTTTT; CDR3 protein: CASSLGQGIRELFF
J gene: TRBJ2-4; D gene: -; clone size: -; V gene: TRBV15; CDR3 DNA: TGTGCCACCAGCAGAGGCGGGGGGGACAGGGGTAAAAACATTCAGTACTTC; CDR3 protein: CATSRGGGDRGKNIQYF
J gene: TRBJ2-2; D gene: TRBD2; clone size: -; V gene: TRBV7-2; CDR3 DNA: TGTGCCAGCAGCCCCCCGGGACTAGCGGGAGGCGGCGGGGAGCTGTTTTTT; CDR3 protein: CASSPPGLAGGGGELFF
J gene: TRBJ2-2; D gene: -; clone size: -; V gene: TRBV7-9; CDR3 DNA: TGTGCCAGCAGCGGTGGGGCTACCAACACCGGGGAGCTGTTTTTT; CDR3 protein: CASSGGATNTGELFF
J gene: TRBJ2-5; D gene: TRBD2; clone size: -; V gene: TRBV27; CDR3 DNA: TGTGCCAGCAGTTATCTCGGGACTAGCGGCCAAGAGACCCAGTACTTC; CDR3 protein: CASSYLGTSGQETQYF
J gene: TRBJ1-1; D gene: TRBD1; clone size: -; V gene: TRBV6-5; CDR3 DNA: TGTGCCAGCAGTTACTCCGGGACAGGGAACACTGAAGCTTTCTTT; CDR3 protein: CASSYSGTGNTEAFF
J gene: TRBJ2-1; D gene: TRBD2; clone size: -; V gene: TRBV2; CDR3 DNA: TGTGCCAGCAGGAACACCGGGACTACAAACAATGAGCAGTTCTTC; CDR3 protein: CASRNTGTTNNEQFF
J gene: TRBJ2-7; D gene: -; clone size: -; V gene: TRBV10-2; CDR3 DNA: TGCGCCAGCAGTGGGCGGACAGCTGGGGAGCAGTACTTC; CDR3 protein: CASSGRTAGEQYF
J gene: TRBJ2-5; D gene: -; clone size: -; V gene: TRBV7-6; CDR3 DNA: TGTGCCAGCAGCCCTGAGAAGACCCAGTACTTC; CDR3 protein: CASSPEKTQYF
J gene: TRBJ2-5; D gene: TRBD2; clone size: -; V gene: TRBV7-2; CDR3 DNA: TGTGCCAGCAGCCCCCCGGGCCTAGCGGGCCAAGAGACCCAGTACTTC; CDR3 protein: CASSPPGLAGQETQYF
J gene: TRBJ2-1; D gene: TRBD2; clone size: once; V gene: TRBV19; CDR3 DNA: TGTGCCAGTAGTCCCCGGACTAGCGGGAGTAATGAGCAGTTCTTC; CDR3 protein: CASSPRTSGSNEQFF
J gene: TRBJ2-7; D gene: -; clone size: -; V gene: TRBV6-5; CDR3 DNA: TGTGCCAGCAGTTACGACGGGAGCTCCTACGAGCAGTACTTC; CDR3 protein: CASSYDGSSYEQYF
J gene: TRBJ2-7; D gene: TRBD1; clone size: -; V gene: TRBV4-1; CDR3 DNA: TGCGCCAGCAGCCAAGAGGACAGGAGCTCCTACGAGCAGTACTTC; CDR3 protein: CASSQEDRSSYEQYF